These 26 T cell receptor beta chains were sequenced from one sample in a study of shared clonotypes between healthy human individuals. TCRdb's table, derived via immunoSEQ multiplex PCR, lists solely in-frame clones and lacks some. This table holds approximately 99,000 clones, around 68% found once. Sequenced: memory CD8+ T cells sorted from blood. Stated subset: CD45RO+ cells pooled with CCR7-negative TemRA cells. The receptors derive from a woman under 40 in good health.

The chain joins TRBV11-1 to TRBJ2-1, with a possible D match to TRBD1 (5 bases). V was pared by 1 base and J by 9 bases, with 16 bases between. Germline CDR1 is SGHAT and CDR2 is FQDESV (reference sequence). The CDR3 sequence is 15 residues long. The CDR3 is CASSLEGPGWGEQFF. The CDR3 DNA sequence: TGTGCCAGCAGCTTAGAAGGCCCAGGGTGGGGTGAGCAGTTCTTC.

V gene TRBV6-4 combines with J gene TRBJ2-1; 9 nucleotides match TRBD2. The CDR3 runs to 16 residues. Germline V gene data show CDR1 as MRHNA and CDR2 as SNTAGT. Trimming removed 4 bases from V and 0 bases from J; junction bases left unmatched: 4. The CDR3 region has the DNA TGTGCCAGCAGTGGGCTAGCGGGGCCCTCCTACAATGAGCAGTTCTTC. Its protein product is CASSGLAGPSYNEQFF.

The gene calls are TRBV28 and TRBJ1-5; the match to TRBD1 covers 12 bases. The CDR3 has 14 amino acids. After removal of 6 bases from V and 7 bases from J, the junction contained 4 bases not matched to a gene. Germline V gene lookup returns CDR1 MDHEN and CDR2 SYDVKM. CDR3 DNA: TGTGCCAGCAGGGCCGGGACAGGGGGCCAGCCCCAGCATTTT. Amino acids: CASRAGTGGQPQHF.

The chain has TRBV6-1 and TRBJ1-5; no clear D gene. This CDR3 is built from 14 residues. V shed 4 bases and J shed 5 bases, with 12 bases lying between them. The germline CDR1 and CDR2 sequences are MNHNS and SASEGT. CDR3 sequence: CASSVEDSHQPQHF. Here the CDR3 DNA reads TGTGCCAGCAGTGTCGAAGACTCTCATCAGCCCCAGCATTTT.

The chain has TRBV28 and TRBJ2-7; perhaps TRBD1 as D (6 bases). The ends were cut back, 5 bases at V and 3 bases at J, with 14 bases in the middle. Per the germline V gene, CDR1 is MDHEN and CDR2 is SYDVKM. The CDR3 extends over 14 amino acids. CDR3 amino acids: CASSDSGQIYEQYF. The CDR3 DNA is TGTGCCAGCAGTGACTCGGGACAAATCTACGAGCAGTACTTC.

The V call is TRBV15, the J call TRBJ2-3; no reliable D call. Per the germline V gene, CDR1 is LNHNV and CDR2 is YYDKDF (reference sequence). The CDR3 length is 12 residues. V was clipped by 3 bases and J by 1 base, with 2 bases between them. The chain's CDR3 is CATSRGTDTQYF. In DNA form, the CDR3 reads TGTGCCACCAGCAGGGGCACAGATACGCAGTATTTT.

This chain joins TRBV7-2 and TRBJ2-7; D gene uncertain. Germline V lookup: CDR1 SGHTA, CDR2 FQGNSA. The CDR3 is 15 amino acids. Trimming removed 1 base at V and 4 bases at J, with 14 bases between. The CDR3 nucleotides are TGTGCCAGCAGCTTAGGGGGTTACGGACGGTACGAGCAGTACTTC. Residues: CASSLGGYGRYEQYF.

The V gene is TRBV7-9, the J gene TRBJ2-7; 8 bases align to TRBD1. Per the germline V gene, CDR1 is SEHNR and CDR2 is FQNEAQ (reference sequence). Trimming at V came to 9 bases and at J to 2 bases, leaving 6 bases not matched to a gene. This CDR3 is 13 amino acids long. The CDR3 region has the DNA TGTGCCAGTGCCGGGACAGGAGCCTACGAGCAGTACTTC. It is translated as CASAGTGAYEQYF. Filled out from reference TRBV7-9 and TRBJ2-7, the complete variable domain reads DTGVSQNPRHKITKRGQNVTFRCDPISEHNRLYWYRQTLGQGPEFLTYFQNEAQLEKSRLLSDRFSAERPKGSFSTLEIQRTEQGDSAMYLCASAGTGAYEQYFGPGTRLTVT.

This clone was seen a handful of times. The V call is TRBV4-2, the J call TRBJ1-2; D is unresolved. The CDR3 extends over 15 amino acids. In germline, CDR1 is LGHNA, CDR2 YNFKEQ. V was pared by 0 bases and J by 8 bases, with 16 bases between. CDR3 bases: TGTGCCAGCAGCCAAGATCGGCAGCCCAGACGCGGCTACACCTTC. Protein sequence: CASSQDRQPRRGYTF.

This clone has just one count. V usage is TRBV4-1 and J usage is TRBJ1-2, with 12 bases lining up with TRBD1. This CDR3 is built from 15 residues. The J segment lost 7 bases and the V segment lost 6 bases, leaving 9 bases of the junction unmatched. The germline V gene encodes CDR1 MGHRA and CDR2 YSYEKL. CDR3 region: CASRYPGQGALGYTF. CDR3 bases: TGCGCCAGCAGATACCCGGGACAGGGGGCTCTTGGCTACACCTTC.

The chain links TRBV28 to TRBJ2-3, with D unresolved. The CDR3 is made up of 14 amino acids. Trimming took off 6 bases at V and 4 bases at J, with 14 bases between the two ends. Germline V gene data show CDR1 as MDHEN and CDR2 as SYDVKM. In DNA, the CDR3 is TGTGCCAGCAGCCAAGGCCTAGTGGCAGATACGCAGTATTTT. This gives the protein CASSQGLVADTQYF. Filled out from reference TRBV28 and TRBJ2-3, the complete variable domain reads DVKVTQSSRYLVKRTGEKVFLECVQDMDHENMFWYRQDPGLGLRLIYFSYDVKMKEKGDIPEGYSVSREKKERFSLILESASTNQTSMYLCASSQGLVADTQYFGPGTRLTVL.

V gene TRBV5-1 combines with J gene TRBJ2-1, with 9 bases that match TRBD1. The CDR3 is 15 amino acids. The V and J ends lost 5 bases and 4 bases, in that order; junction bases with no gene match: 7. Germline V gene lookup returns CDR1 SGHRS and CDR2 YFSETQ. The chain's CDR3 is CASSPDRGGYNEQFF. CDR3 nucleotides: TGCGCCAGCAGTCCCGACAGGGGGGGGTACAATGAGCAGTTCTTC.

This clone is medium-sized (0.01 to 0.1%) by share. At the DNA level, this CDR3 is encoded by other sequences in the same sample as well. The chain links TRBV2 to TRBJ2-7; no definite D call. The CDR3 is made up of 12 amino acids. V was shortened by 5 bases and J by 5 bases, with 10 bases between the two germline ends. Germline V CDR1 and CDR2: SNHLY, FYNNEI. The CDR3 nucleotides read TGTGCCAGCAGTCCCTCGAGCCACGAGCAGTACTTC. As protein: CASSPSSHEQYF. Complete variable domain (other parts from reference TRBV2 and TRBJ2-7): EPEVTQTPSHQVTQMGQEVILRCVPISNHLYFYWYRQILGQKVEFLVSFYNNEISEKSEIFDDQFSVERPDGSNFTLKIRSTKLEDSAMYFCASSPSSHEQYFGPGTRLTVT.

The chain combines TRBV27 with TRBJ1-1; a weak D match, TRBD1 (5 bases). The V and J ends lost 6 bases and 6 bases respectively, with 11 bases between them. CDR3 length equals 12 residues. Looked up from germline, CDR1 is MNHEY and CDR2 is SMNVEV (reference sequence). The CDR3 DNA reads TGTGCCAGCAGAATTGGGGGGTCTGAAGCTTTCTTT. Its translation: CASRIGGSEAFF.

The V and J genes are TRBV27 and TRBJ1-2; D perhaps matches TRBD1 (6 bases). Germline loops: CDR1 MNHEY, CDR2 SMNVEV (reference sequence). V lost 4 bases, J lost 7 bases, and 13 bases lay in between. This CDR3 is built from 13 residues. This chain's CDR3 is CASSYNQGFGYTF. In DNA, the CDR3 is TGTGCCAGCAGTTATAATCAGGGGTTTGGCTACACCTTC.

At least ten counts were recorded for this clone. This chain links TRBV4-1 with TRBJ2-2; no definite D call. This CDR3 has 14 residues. The germline V gene encodes CDR1 MGHRA and CDR2 YSYEKL. V dropped 4 bases and J dropped 5 bases, with 11 bases sitting between them. For the CDR3, the DNA is TGCGCCAGCAGCCCCCCGGTGGGGACCGGGGAGCTGTTTTTT. This codes for CASSPPVGTGELFF.

This clone was recorded only once. The rearrangement links TRBV7-9 to TRBJ1-4; D perhaps matches TRBD1 (5 bases). CDR1 and CDR2 (germline): SEHNR, FQNEAQ (reference sequence). The CDR3 consists of 16 residues. Deletions cut 2 bases from V and 2 bases from J, with 12 bases between. CDR3 sequence reads: CASSLLGGWTNEKLFF. CDR3 in DNA: TGTGCCAGCAGCTTATTGGGGGGGTGGACTAATGAAAAACTGTTTTTT.

As for this clone: Mismatch with germline at one junction end may stem from a read error. The chain joins TRBV7-9 to TRBJ1-1, with D perhaps matching TRBD1 (5 bases). The CDR3 covers 13 residues. CDR1 is SEHNR, CDR2 FQNEAQ, per germline (reference sequence). In nucleotides, the CDR3 is TGTGCCAGCAGAAGCGGGGGGAACGCTGAAGCTTTCTTT. Translation: CASRSGGNAEAFF.

This clone was recorded a few times. A much larger clone is a single base away; this may be a read error. The same CDR3 is also encoded by other DNA sequences in this sample. The chain combines TRBV4-2 with TRBJ2-5, with TRBD2 matching 12 bases. With the DNA end fitting TRBJ2-7 better, the J assignment may be wrong. Germline CDR1 and CDR2: LGHNA and YNFKEQ. The CDR3 spans 15 residues. This CDR3 reads CASSQGLAGSYEQYF. CDR3 nucleotides: TGTGCCAGCAGCCAGGGACTAGCGGGCTCCTACGAGCAGTACTTC.

The rearrangement joins TRBV25-1 to TRBJ1-5; D not certain. This CDR3 spans 12 amino acids. The V gene lost 6 bases and the J gene lost 5 bases, with 8 bases spanning the gap. Germline CDR1 is MGHDK and CDR2 is SYGVNS. The CDR3 is CASSEKDQPQHF. The CDR3 nucleotides are TGTGCCAGCAGCGAGAAGGATCAGCCCCAGCATTTT.

The rearrangement uses TRBV4-2 and TRBJ2-4; TRBD2 aligns across 8 bases. J lost 5 bases, V lost 3 bases, and 6 bases had no gene match. The CDR3 extends over 15 amino acids. CDR1 is LGHNA and CDR2 is YNFKEQ in the germline V gene. The CDR3 bases are TGTGCCAGCAGCCATCCGGGGGGGGCGCAAAACATTCAGTACTTC. Its protein is CASSHPGGAQNIQYF.

This clone showed up just a few times. This chain links TRBV6-4 with TRBJ2-1; D remains unclear. CDR1 and CDR2 from the germline V gene are MRHNA and SNTAGT. Trimming took 4 bases from V and 4 from J, leaving 5 bases between them. The CDR3 extends over 12 amino acids. CDR3 DNA: TGTGCCAGCAGTGTCCTATACAATGAGCAGTTCTTC. Protein: CASSVLYNEQFF.

The chain uses TRBV28 and TRBJ2-7; D not certain. Germline V lookup: CDR1 MDHEN, CDR2 SYDVKM. V was shortened by 6 bases and J by 4 bases, with 13 bases between the two germline ends. The CDR3 covers 13 residues. DNA for the CDR3: TGTGCCAGCAGCTTCGACGGCCTGTACGAGCAGTACTTC. Translation: CASSFDGLYEQYF.

The chain joins TRBV30 to TRBJ1-5, with D tentatively TRBD1 (6 bases). V was cut by 4 bases and J by 0 bases, with 13 bases left in between. Germline values: CDR1 GTSNPN, CDR2 SVGIG (reference sequence). This CDR3 has 15 residues. CDR3 in amino acids: CAWTRGQNSNQPQHF. In nucleotides, the CDR3 is TGTGCCTGGACTCGGGGGCAGAATAGCAATCAGCCCCAGCATTTT.

This clone has just a few counts. The genes are TRBV11-2 and TRBJ1-3; D remains ambiguous. V was shortened by 6 bases and J by 2 bases, with 14 bases between the two germline ends. Per germline, CDR1 SGHAT and CDR2 FQNNGV. The CDR3 has 15 amino acids. CDR3 sequence (DNA): TGTGCCAGCAGTCTTAGGATGGTACCTGGAAACACCATATATTTT. As protein: CASSLRMVPGNTIYF.

In this sample, this clone turned up once. One end of the junction is discordant with germline, which a read error may explain. The chain is built from TRBV18 and TRBJ2-7; no definite D call. CDR1 KGHSH and CDR2 LQKENI come from the germline V gene. CDR3 size: 11 residues. The DNA of the CDR3 is TGTGCCAGCTCACCTGATCCACACACACCCTTC. It is translated as CASSPDPHTPF.